This T cell receptor beta chain stems from a study of blood T cell repertoires in COVID-19 (dated by TCRdb to 2019 to 2021). Background for the entire study: Samples covering the acute and convalescent phases of COVID-19 were provided by collaborators in the United States, Italy and Spain. The prospective study material was composed of cDNA or gDNA derived from T cells, B-cell-depleted T cells, or PBMCs. Nearly every sample came with metadata listing a de-identified subject ID, COVID-19 status, age in years and sex. Samples came from the ongoing ImmuneRACE study (first 160 participants) plus 1,254 subjects from 6 global collaborators. The dataset comprised deeply sampled blood TCRbeta repertoires from subjects exposed to, actively infected with, or recovered from COVID-19. A freely available public database, intended as a resource for researchers studying the immune response to SARS-CoV-2, is where the repertoires were released. HLA class I and class II types, where available, came from metadata supplied by the sample provider rather than from assay-based typing.

Participants in the prospective study were enrolled through a virtual design, were aged roughly 18 to 90 years, and lived in roughly 24 United States geographic areas. Cohort assignment in the prospective study relied on participant-reported clinical history from a screening survey and a study questionnaire. ImmuneRACE Cohort 3 recovered participants were defined by two consecutive negative NP/OP PCR tests, healthcare professional clearance, or symptom resolution. In the prospective study, whole blood, serum and a nasopharyngeal or oropharyngeal swab were collected from each participant by mobile phlebotomists. Prospective study participants could optionally give additional blood draws and questionnaires over an approximately 2-month period. Before DNA extraction, blood samples from the prospective study were shipped at room temperature or frozen. General findings and caveats noted by the study authors: Clinical and demographic metadata were provided uncurated, with the amount varying by source and participant.

This clone was picked up one time. Which antigen it targets is not known. Base qualities are not recorded, but no much larger clone differs from it by a single base. The germline V gene yields SNHLY for CDR1 and FYNNEI for CDR2. The CDR3 goes from the cysteine to the phenylalanine over 14 residues. Solely the CDR3 DNA is kept, with 42 bases framed from the first base. Between the V and J ends, shortened by 8 bases and 7 bases respectively, the junction contains 20 bases. The immunoSEQ Assay, a bias-controlled multiplex PCR, was used to amplify TCRbeta CDR3 regions from genomic DNA. The study's processing was this. Within the assay, amplification of reference gene primers was used to estimate how many nucleated cells each sample contained. To quantify the absolute abundance of each unique TCRbeta CDR3 rearrangement, sequence reads were collapsed and filtered. For each sample, productive Simpson clonality was calculated by taking the square root of Simpson's diversity index across productive rearrangements. Sourced from immuneACCESS, this table was stored by TCRdb with only in-frame sequences that have V and J called. A share of the clones is absent; for the studies checked, an unresolved V gene accounts for under half, and the remainder has no known explanation. The V and J calls and clone size come from that table; D and trimming were worked out from the DNA. Across this sample there are some 490,000 clones, with approximately 91% seen only once. The top ten clonotypes cover just over 8% of the sample.

The sequence derives from a woman aged 60 to 75 who had recovered from COVID-19. The V gene is TRBV2 and the J gene is TRBJ1-2; TRBD1 is a possible D gene, resting on 6 matching bases. Sequenced: PBMCs or T cells enriched from blood (not recorded which). The CDR3 loop reads CASWDRQGMGGYTF. The bases are TGTGCCAGCTGGGATCGTCAGGGGATGGGTGGCTACACCTTC.